This T cell receptor (beta chain) was captured by sequencing in a study of early T cells in non-severe SARS-CoV-2 infection. Study as a whole: Chains from this unsorted whole-blood bulk RNA could not be paired. General study findings and limits: Matches to VDJdb favored anti-spike CD8 responses and missed private and CD4 specificities.

Unique molecular identifier tags were affixed to discrete cDNA molecules. TCRdb called the 5' RACE reads again in MiXCR, with one record for every CDR3 protein. Among 75,000 to 80,000 distinct CDR3 sequences listed, over 8.5% were seen once. The CDR3 totals 14 residues. Germline lookup yields CDR1 SEHNR and CDR2 FQNEAQ (reference sequence). Trimming at V came to 3 bases and at J to 5 bases, leaving 6 bases not matched to a gene. This clonotype came up a few times. Its target is unknown. The receptor was isolated from an adult who was a healthcare worker with PCR-confirmed SARS-CoV-2 infection or an uninfected control (not recorded which). V gene TRBV7-9 combines with J gene TRBJ1-2; 7 bases map to TRBD1. The specimen was whole blood. DNA of the CDR3: TGTGCCAGCAGCTTTGGGACAGAGCCTTATGGCTACACCTTC. As protein: CASSFGTEPYGYTF.